These 5 T cell receptor beta chains were sequenced from one sample in a study of blood T cells in healthy people across ages (dated by TCRdb to the mid-2010s). Library method: 5' RACE. The sample was run on an Illumina HiSeq 2500. A second PCR of about 7 to 12 cycles was performed with a sample-barcoded 5' primer and a J-beta primer mix. TCRdb reprocessing: public reads trimmed at Q25 with fastp, clones called with MiXCR, in-frame beta chains kept. Rows merge per CDR3 protein into single entries with the most common DNA and genes. Present in this sample are 1.5 million to 2 million distinct CDR3 sequences, around 50% of which were seen just once. The ten biggest clones cover 2% to 2.5% of the sample. Sequencing was done on a sample of blood. The receptors come from a middle-aged woman in good health.

The chain has TRBV2 and TRBJ1-6, with 9 bases fitting TRBD1. Losses at the gene ends were 6 bases for V and 7 bases for J; bases not matched to a gene: 13. CDR1 and CDR2 (germline): SNHLY, FYNNEI. This CDR3 comprises 17 residues. In nucleotides, the CDR3 is TGTGCCAGCAGGGCCGGGACAGGGAGTATGAGGAATTCACCCCTCCACTTT. Residues: CASRAGTGSMRNSPLHF.

The V gene is TRBV5-7, the J gene TRBJ2-5, with a weak D call TRBD1 (6 bases). TRBV5-7 is an ORF; its function is uncertain. Between the trimmed V and J ends, which lost 0 bases and 4 bases, there was a span of 19 bases. There are 17 residues in the CDR3. The CDR3 DNA follows: TGTGCCAGCAGCTTGGCCGAGGGGGATTTAAGGATAGAGACCCAGTACTTC. Encoded protein: CASSLAEGDLRIETQYF.

The J gene is TRBJ2-1, the V gene TRBV20-1; 7 nucleotides align to TRBD1. The germline V gene has CDR1 DFQATT and CDR2 SNEGSKA (reference sequence). The CDR3 runs 14 residues. Trimming took 5 bases from V and 1 from J; bases not matched to a gene: 5. In nucleotides, the CDR3 is TGCAGTGCTTTGCCGGGACAGTCCTACAATGAGCAGTTCTTC. Protein sequence: CSALPGQSYNEQFF.

This clonotype was picked up many times. At one end, the junction sequence differs from germline, possibly due to a read error. The chain employs TRBV5-1 and TRBJ2-3; D gene ambiguous. The CDR3 runs 12 residues. Per the germline V gene, CDR1 is SGHRS and CDR2 is YFSETQ. The DNA of the CDR3 is TGTGCCAGCAGCTCTAGCACAGATACGCAGTATTTT. It is translated as CASSSSTDTQYF.

The chain has TRBV29-1 and TRBJ2-1; 8 bases align to TRBD2. The CDR3 totals 13 residues. V dropped 4 bases and J dropped 8; count of bases not matched to a gene: 7. Germline lookup yields CDR1 SQVTM and CDR2 ANQGSEA. CDR3 loop: CSVVGGGVDEQFF. As DNA, the CDR3 is TGCAGCGTTGTCGGGGGGGGAGTCGATGAGCAGTTCTTC.